The 8 T cell receptor beta chains listed next were all sequenced from one sample in a study of T cell responses to AZD1222 COVID-19 vaccine. Sequencing was performed with immunoSEQ multiplex PCR; in TCRdb, only in-frame clones are kept and a portion is missing. Among 150,000 to 200,000 clones listed, around 92% were seen once. The sample was peripheral blood, taken on day 0 of AZD1222 vaccination. The receptors stem from an adult in good health.

The chain links TRBV28 to TRBJ2-3; a possible D gene is TRBD1 (6 bases). V was pared by 2 bases and J by 0 bases, with 12 bases between. Per the germline V gene, CDR1 is MDHEN and CDR2 is SYDVKM. The CDR3 runs to 16 residues. CDR3 in DNA: TGTGCCAGCAGTTTACAGGGGCACACTAGCACAGATACGCAGTATTTT. Amino acid sequence: CASSLQGHTSTDTQYF.

The chain recombines TRBV7-2 with TRBJ2-5, with a weak D call TRBD2 (6 bases). CDR3 length equals 15 residues. CDR1 is SGHTA, CDR2 FQGNSA, per germline. Trimming removed 2 bases from V and 0 bases from J, with 10 bases in between. The DNA for the CDR3 is TGTGCCAGCAGCTTAATGGCGGGGAACCAAGAGACCCAGTACTTC. As protein: CASSLMAGNQETQYF.

This chain uses TRBV6-2 or TRBV6-3 with TRBJ2-6, with D possibly being TRBD1 or TRBD2 (5 bases each). The germline V gene encodes CDR1 MNHEY and CDR2 SVGEGT. Trimming took 2 bases from V and 1 from J, leaving 18 bases between them. The CDR3 runs to 19 residues. CDR3 loop: CASSYRDPRSPSGANVLTF. The CDR3 DNA is TGTGCCAGCAGTTACCGGGACCCTCGGTCCCCTTCTGGGGCCAACGTCCTGACTTTC.

V usage is TRBV2 and J usage is TRBJ2-3; 11 nucleotides line up with TRBD2. The ends lost 6 bases at V and 5 bases at J; junction bases unmatched: 4. Germline V gives CDR1 SNHLY, CDR2 FYNNEI. This CDR3 has 14 residues. CDR3 residues: CASRGGTSGDTQYF. The CDR3 bases are TGTGCCAGCAGGGGTGGGACTAGCGGAGATACGCAGTATTTT.

A word on this clone: Different DNA sequences within this sample yield the same CDR3. The chain is built from TRBV27 and TRBJ2-3; D remains unclear. Trimming stripped 5 bases from V and 0 bases from J, with 6 bases between. The CDR3 covers 13 residues. Per the germline V gene, CDR1 is MNHEY and CDR2 is SMNVEV (reference sequence). CDR3 bases: TGTGCCAGCAGTCCTACTAGCACAGATACGCAGTATTTT. Translated: CASSPTSTDTQYF.

The chain combines TRBV7-2 with TRBJ2-7; 9 bases match TRBD1. Germline loops: CDR1 SGHTA, CDR2 FQGNSA. The CDR3 length is 14 residues. V dropped 4 bases and J dropped 3; count of bases not matched to a gene: 4. The CDR3 DNA reads TGTGCCAGCAGCTCAAGGACAGGGGTCTACGAGCAGTACTTC. This codes for CASSSRTGVYEQYF.

The rearrangement links TRBV6-5 to TRBJ1-1; D is unclear. This CDR3 is built from 14 residues. Trimming left V 2 bases short and J 1 base short, with 8 bases between. CDR1 is MNHEY and CDR2 is SVGAGI in the germline V gene. DNA for the CDR3: TGTGCCAGCAGTTACGGCAGCTGGAACACTGAAGCTTTCTTT. It translates to CASSYGSWNTEAFF.

This chain links TRBV3-1 (or the pseudogene TRBV3-2) with TRBJ2-3; TRBD2 aligns across 16 bases. Germline CDR1 LGHDT, CDR2 YNNKEL (reference sequence). There are 18 residues in the CDR3. J was trimmed by 6 bases and V by 0 bases; bases with no gene match: 6. CDR3 residues: CASSQDRGLAGGLDTQYF. Here the CDR3 DNA reads TGTGCCAGCAGCCAAGATCGGGGACTAGCGGGGGGGCTGGATACGCAGTATTTT.